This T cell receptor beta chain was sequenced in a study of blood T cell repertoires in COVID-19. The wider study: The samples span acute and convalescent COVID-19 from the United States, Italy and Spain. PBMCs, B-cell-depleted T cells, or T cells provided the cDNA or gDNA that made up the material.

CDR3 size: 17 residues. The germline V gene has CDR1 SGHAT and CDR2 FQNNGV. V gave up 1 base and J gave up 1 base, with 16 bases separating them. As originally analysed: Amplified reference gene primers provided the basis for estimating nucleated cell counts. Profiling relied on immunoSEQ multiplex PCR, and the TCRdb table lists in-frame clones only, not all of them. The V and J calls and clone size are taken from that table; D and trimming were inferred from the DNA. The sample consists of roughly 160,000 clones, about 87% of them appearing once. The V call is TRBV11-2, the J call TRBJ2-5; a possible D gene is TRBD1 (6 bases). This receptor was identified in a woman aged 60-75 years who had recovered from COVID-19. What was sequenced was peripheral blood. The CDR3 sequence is CASSLGAGASRQETQYF. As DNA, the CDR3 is TGTGCCAGCAGCTTAGGGGCAGGGGCTAGTCGCCAAGAGACCCAGTACTTC.